This TCR beta chain was captured in a study of cytomegalovirus exposure and HLA in healthy donors. Study-wide findings and caveats: The analysis excluded some indistinguishable V segments, including TRBV6-2 and TRBV6-3.

The CDR3 is made up of 15 amino acids. Germline V CDR1 and CDR2: LGHNA, YNFKEQ. V gave up 0 bases and J gave up 7 bases; unmatched junction bases: 5. Worth noting for this clone: Its specificity is unknown.

The PCR contained 60 Vbeta and 13 Jbeta primers. Produced via immunoSEQ multiplex PCR; TCRdb's table is partial and in-frame only. Its clone listing holds 150,000 to 200,000 clones. The sample taken for sequencing was PBMCs. This sequence was found in a woman between 18 and 29 years old in good health and CMV-seropositive. This chain connects TRBV4-2 to TRBJ2-1; 8 nucleotides line up with TRBD2. The CDR3 reads CASSQEWTSQNEQFF. For the CDR3, the DNA is TGTGCCAGCAGCCAAGAGTGGACTAGCCAAAATGAGCAGTTCTTC.